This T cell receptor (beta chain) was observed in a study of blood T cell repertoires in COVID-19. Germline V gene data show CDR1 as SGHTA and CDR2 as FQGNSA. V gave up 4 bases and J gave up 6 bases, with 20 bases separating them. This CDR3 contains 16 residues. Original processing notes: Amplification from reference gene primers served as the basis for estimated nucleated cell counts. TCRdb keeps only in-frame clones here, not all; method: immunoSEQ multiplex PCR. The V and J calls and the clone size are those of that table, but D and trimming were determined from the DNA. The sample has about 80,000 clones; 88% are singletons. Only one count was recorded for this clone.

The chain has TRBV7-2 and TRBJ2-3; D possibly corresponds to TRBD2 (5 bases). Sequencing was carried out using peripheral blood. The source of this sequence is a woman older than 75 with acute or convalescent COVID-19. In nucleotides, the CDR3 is TGTGCCAGCAGCTGGAGGCCGAAATCCACCCCGGATACGCAGTATTTT. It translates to CASSWRPKSTPDTQYF.